Following are 23 T cell receptor beta chains from one sample sequenced in a study of blood T cells in healthy people across ages. Primers used in a second PCR of roughly 7 to 11 cycles were a sample-barcoded 5' primer and a J-beta primer mix. TCRdb processed the 5' RACE reads anew with MiXCR; each CDR3 protein has one entry. The top ten hold 20% to 25% of the sample, which has nearly 1 million distinct CDR3 sequences, around 54% seen once. Specimen: blood. These receptors were collected from a woman in her sixties in good health.

This clonotype was picked up a small number of times. The CDR3 reads CASSLGQVVHGYTF. CDR3 coding DNA: TGTGCCAGCAGTTTAGGGCAGGTTGTGCATGGCTACACCTTC. V usage is TRBV28 and J usage is TRBJ1-2; D remains unclear. Germline CDR1 reads MDHEN; CDR2 reads SYDVKM. The germline V and J ends were trimmed by 2 bases and 6 bases, with 13 bases remaining between them. The CDR3 extends over 14 amino acids.

The chain joins TRBV20-1 to TRBJ2-7, with no clear D. CDR3 length: 18 amino acids. The germline CDR1 and CDR2 sequences are DFQATT and SNEGSKA (reference sequence). V lost 3 bases to trimming and J lost 0 bases, with 24 bases between them. The CDR3 region has the DNA TGCAGTGCTAGGGTACCCTACATCGGCGGAGAATACTCCTACGAGCAGTACTTC. Protein product: CSARVPYIGGEYSYEQYF.

This chain links TRBV5-1 with TRBJ2-7; D may be TRBD1 (5 bases). The CDR3 totals 15 residues. Trimming removed 0 bases at V and 2 bases at J, with 12 bases between. From germline, CDR1 is SGHRS and CDR2 YFSETQ. In nucleotides, the CDR3 is TGCGCCAGCAGCTTGGTTCGCAGGGATGCCTACGAGCAGTACTTC. Translation gives CASSLVRRDAYEQYF.

This chain uses TRBV5-6 with TRBJ1-4; the D is unclear. Trimming pared 4 bases from V and 0 bases from J, leaving 16 bases between. Germline lookup yields CDR1 SGHDT and CDR2 YYEEEE. This CDR3 region has 17 residues. CDR3 DNA sequence: TGTGCCAGCAGCAGCGGCCTTTTTACGGCAACTAATGAAAAACTGTTTTTT. It specifies CASSSGLFTATNEKLFF.

The rearrangement links TRBV7-8 to TRBJ1-6; tentative D call: TRBD1 (5 bases). V lost 2 bases, J lost 10 bases, and 9 bases lay in between. This CDR3 spans 13 amino acids. Germline loops: CDR1 SGHVS, CDR2 FQNEAQ. The CDR3 region has the DNA TGTGCCAGCAGCTTATTCAGGGTCTCACCCCTCCACTTT. Translated, it gives CASSLFRVSPLHF.

V and J are TRBV9 and TRBJ2-3; the D gene could be TRBD1 or TRBD2 (5 bases each). With 0 bases removed from V and 4 bases from J, the gap between germline ends came to 15 bases. This CDR3 spans 16 amino acids. Germline V gene data show CDR1 as SGDLS and CDR2 as YYNGEE. As DNA, the CDR3 is TGTGCCAGCAGCGTAGGTCCGGGGACGAAATCAGATACGCAGTATTTT. Translating it yields CASSVGPGTKSDTQYF.

V usage is TRBV20-1 and J usage is TRBJ2-4; weak D call: TRBD2 (6 bases). The J call is uncertain, as TRBJ2-7 better fits the DNA end. Per germline, CDR1 DFQATT and CDR2 SNEGSKA (reference sequence). This CDR3 spans 13 amino acids. CDR3: CSAGGVSAYEQYF. CDR3 coding DNA: TGCAGTGCAGGCGGGGTCAGCGCCTACGAGCAGTACTTC.

As concerns this clonotype: One base away lies a much larger clone, so this may be a sequencing read error. The V call is TRBV7-2, the J call TRBJ2-7; D not certain. TRBJ2-5 explains the end of the DNA better; the J call may be wrong. The CDR3 runs 13 residues. CDR1 is SGHTA, CDR2 FQGNSA, per germline. The DNA for the CDR3 is TGTGCCAGCAGCTTAGCGGATTACAAGACCCAGTACTTC. This encodes CASSLADYKTQYF.

The V and J genes are TRBV30 and TRBJ1-2; no clear D. V dropped 1 base and J dropped 1 base, with 7 bases sitting between them. The CDR3 extends over 13 amino acids. Germline CDR1 and CDR2: GTSNPN and SVGIG (reference sequence). The CDR3 DNA sequence: TGTGCCTGGAGTGGTCAGTATAACTATGGCTACACCTTC. Amino acids: CAWSGQYNYGYTF. Looking up the rest from reference TRBV30 and TRBJ1-2 gives the full variable domain: SQTIHQWPATLVQPVGSPLSLECTVEGTSNPNLYWYRQAAGRGLQLLFYSVGIGQISSEVPQNLSASRPQDRQFILSSKKLLLSDSGFYLCAWSGQYNYGYTFGSGTRLTVV.

The rearrangement uses TRBV5-1 and TRBJ2-7; D might be TRBD1 (6 bases). This CDR3 contains 16 residues. Trimming pared 2 bases from V and 2 bases from J, leaving 17 bases between. Germline loops: CDR1 SGHRS, CDR2 YFSETQ. The CDR3 reads CASSFDEGECTYEQYF. CDR3 DNA: TGCGCCAGCAGCTTTGACGAGGGGGAGTGCACCTACGAGCAGTACTTC. The complete variable domain, with remaining parts taken from reference TRBV5-1 and TRBJ2-7, reads KAGVTQTPRYLIKTRGQQVTLSCSPISGHRSVSWYQQTPGQGLQFLFEYFSETQRNKGNFPGRFSGRQFSNSRSEMNVSTLELGDSALYLCASSFDEGECTYEQYFGPGTRLTVT.

This clonotype turned up a few times. The chain couples TRBV6-2 or TRBV6-3 to TRBJ2-3, with D perhaps assigned TRBD1 or TRBD2 (6 bases each). The CDR3 length is 13 residues. Trimming pared 8 bases from V and 1 base from J, leaving 10 bases between. The germline gives CDR1 MNHEY, CDR2 SVGEGT. The CDR3 reads CASEGGRTDTQYF. CDR3 nucleotide sequence: TGTGCCAGCGAGGGGGGACGCACAGATACGCAGTATTTT.

J is TRBJ2-7 and V is TRBV7-9; D possibly uses TRBD1 or TRBD2 (5 bases each). Trimming shortened V by 2 bases and J by 6 bases, and 8 bases separated the two germline ends. The CDR3 has 12 residues. Germline-derived CDR1 and CDR2 are SEHNR and FQNEAQ (reference sequence). DNA for the CDR3: TGTGCCAGCAGCTTATGGGGACCCGAGCAGTACTTC. Encoded protein: CASSLWGPEQYF.

This clonotype appeared a few times. Here the CDR3 reads CASSPQTGFTDTQYF. The CDR3 region has the DNA TGTGCCAGCAGCCCTCAGACAGGGTTCACAGATACGCAGTATTTT. The chain combines TRBV7-3 with TRBJ2-3; TRBD1 matches 7 bases. The CDR3 runs to 15 residues. Germline loops: CDR1 SGHTA, CDR2 FQGTGA. J was trimmed by 2 bases and V by 5 bases; bases with no gene match: 7.

The chain is built from TRBV7-2 and TRBJ2-5; D is unresolved. The CDR3 has 14 amino acids. The ends were cut back, 2 bases at V and 2 bases at J, with 9 bases in the middle. Germline V gene data show CDR1 as SGHTA and CDR2 as FQGNSA. The CDR3 loop is CASSLQTKQETQYF. The CDR3 DNA sequence: TGTGCCAGCAGCTTACAAACGAAACAAGAGACCCAGTACTTC.

The V gene is TRBV4-3, the J gene TRBJ2-5; D remains ambiguous. Looked up from germline, CDR1 is LGHNA and CDR2 is YSLEER. The CDR3 totals 16 residues. The ends were cut back, 1 base at V and 2 bases at J, with 14 bases in the middle. This chain's CDR3 is CASSQVGERNQETQYF. The CDR3 bases are TGCGCCAGCAGCCAAGTTGGGGAAAGAAATCAAGAGACCCAGTACTTC.

CDR3 loop: CATSDPQGSGSYEQYF. The CDR3 coding sequence is TGTGCCACCAGTGATCCACAGGGGAGCGGTTCCTACGAGCAGTACTTC. This chain links TRBV24-1 with TRBJ2-7; TRBD1 aligns across 7 bases. The CDR3 is made up of 16 amino acids. The germline V gene has CDR1 KGHDR and CDR2 SFDVKD. V trimming: 3 bases; J trimming: 1 base; junction bases outside the gene matches: 8.

This chain joins TRBV20-1 and TRBJ2-3; 8 bases map to TRBD2. CDR1 and CDR2 from the germline V gene are DFQATT and SNEGSKA (reference sequence). Trimming at V came to 2 bases and at J to 0 bases, leaving 10 bases not matched to a gene. This CDR3 is built from 17 residues. The CDR3 region has the DNA TGCAGTGCTAGAACAGCGGGAGTACCAATAAGCACAGATACGCAGTATTTT. Encoded protein: CSARTAGVPISTDTQYF.

The chain joins TRBV20-1 to TRBJ2-1; tentatively, D is TRBD1 or TRBD2 (6 bases each). Germline CDR1 and CDR2: DFQATT and SNEGSKA (reference sequence). The CDR3 is 16 residues long. Trimming cost V 3 bases and J 5 bases, with 20 bases left between them. The CDR3 region has the DNA TGCAGTGCTAGCCCCAGGCCGGGGGCCCTACACAATGAGCAGTTCTTC. Its translation: CSASPRPGALHNEQFF.

The J gene is TRBJ2-7, the V gene TRBV12-5, with D perhaps TRBD1 (5 bases). CDR3 length equals 14 residues. The V end lost 4 bases, the J end lost 2 bases, and 12 bases lay between the germline ends. CDR1 is LGHNT, CDR2 FRNRAP, per germline. The CDR3 reads CASGSTMTAYEQYF. DNA for the CDR3: TGTGCTAGTGGTTCCACAATGACAGCCTACGAGCAGTACTTC. The variable domain in full, with the rest retrieved from reference TRBV12-5 and TRBJ2-7, is DARVTQTPRHKVTEMGQEVTMRCQPILGHNTVFWYRQTMMQGLELLAYFRNRAPLDDSGMPKDRFSAEMPDATLATLKIQPSEPRDSAVYFCASGSTMTAYEQYFGPGTRLTVT.

The chain has TRBV2 and TRBJ2-5, with D maybe TRBD1 (6 bases). The J call is in doubt because the DNA end fits TRBJ2-7 better. CDR1 SNHLY and CDR2 FYNNEI come from the germline V gene. There are 14 residues in the CDR3. The CDR3 DNA reads TGTGCCAGCAGTGTAGTGGGGGCGACTTACGAGCAGTACTTC. This codes for CASSVVGATYEQYF.

This chain links TRBV20-1 with TRBJ2-1; TRBD2 matches at 7 bases. The V gene's germline CDR1 is DFQATT and CDR2 SNEGSKA (reference sequence). The CDR3 sequence is 15 residues long. Unmatched junction bases numbered 10, after V lost 2 bases and J lost 6 bases. Written as DNA, the CDR3 is TGCAGTGCTAGACTAGCGGATGGACATTCCAATGAGCAGTTCTTC. The encoded protein is CSARLADGHSNEQFF.

This chain joins TRBV7-9 and TRBJ2-1, with a possible D match to TRBD1 (5 bases). Germline loops: CDR1 SEHNR, CDR2 FQNEAQ (reference sequence). With 2 bases removed from V and 5 bases from J, the gap between germline ends came to 19 bases. The CDR3 consists of 17 residues. CDR3 nucleotides: TGTGCCAGCAGCTTACGACTCGATAGGGGCAAAGACAATGAGCAGTTCTTC. Amino acid sequence: CASSLRLDRGKDNEQFF. Drawing the rest from reference TRBV7-9 and TRBJ2-1, the complete variable domain is DTGVSQNPRHKITKRGQNVTFRCDPISEHNRLYWYRQTLGQGPEFLTYFQNEAQLEKSRLLSDRFSAERPKGSFSTLEIQRTEQGDSAMYLCASSLRLDRGKDNEQFFGPGTRLTVL.

This clonotype was seen more than once but under ten times. The rearrangement uses TRBV7-2 and TRBJ2-2; maybe TRBD2 (5 bases). There are 13 residues in the CDR3. V dropped 3 bases and J dropped 8 bases, with 10 bases sitting between them. Germline assignment: CDR1 SGHTA and CDR2 FQGNSA. The CDR3 region has the DNA TGTGCCAGCAGCTTCGGGGTCCGAGGGGAGCTGTTTTTT. This translates into CASSFGVRGELFF.